This is a list of T cell receptor beta chains from one sample in a study of shared clonotypes between healthy human individuals. Generated by immunoSEQ multiplex PCR, the TCRdb table keeps only in-frame clones and is missing some. Counted here are 1,400,000 or so clones, approximately 98.5% occurring once; the ten biggest clones make up approximately 0.38%. The sample taken for sequencing was naive CD4+ T cells sorted from blood. These receptors were obtained from a man aged 25-45 years in good health. The CDR3 runs from the conserved cysteine through the conserved F or W. Clone size is given for some rows only: seen once, a few or many times, or a class if the clone is expanded.

clone_size j_call v_call cdr3_aa
once TRBJ2-1 TRBV7-3 CASSLRAREYNEQFF
NA TRBJ1-5 TRBV7-9 CASSSNGREPQHF
NA TRBJ2-3 TRBV9 CASSVEGFWTDTQYF
NA TRBJ1-4 TRBV2 CASSDRTADEKLFF
NA TRBJ1-1 TRBV28 CASSLSPGGITEAFF
NA TRBJ2-1 TRBV11-2 CASSRLAGDYNEQFF
NA TRBJ2-1 TRBV19 CASSILYNEQFF
NA TRBJ2-7 TRBV11-3 CASPYPSRDPYEQYF
NA TRBJ2-7 TRBV11-2 CASSKDRVHSYEQYF
NA TRBJ2-2 TRBV5-6 CASSLTGTGELFF